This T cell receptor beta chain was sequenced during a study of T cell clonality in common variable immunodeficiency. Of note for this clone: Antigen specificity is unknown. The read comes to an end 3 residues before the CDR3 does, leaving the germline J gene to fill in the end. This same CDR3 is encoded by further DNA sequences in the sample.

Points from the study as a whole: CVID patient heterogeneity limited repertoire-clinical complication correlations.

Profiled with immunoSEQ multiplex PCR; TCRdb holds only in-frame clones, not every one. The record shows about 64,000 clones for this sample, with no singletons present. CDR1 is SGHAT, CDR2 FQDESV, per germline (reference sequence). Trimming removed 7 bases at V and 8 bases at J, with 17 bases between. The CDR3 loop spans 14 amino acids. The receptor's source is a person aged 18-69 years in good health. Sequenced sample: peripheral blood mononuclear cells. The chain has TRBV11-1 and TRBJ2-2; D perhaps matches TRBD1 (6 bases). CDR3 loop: CASNQLAGVGELFF. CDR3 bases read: TGTGCCAGCAACCAGCTGGCAGGGGTTGGGGAG. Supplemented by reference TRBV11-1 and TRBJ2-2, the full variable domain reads EAEVAQSPRYKITEKSQAVAFWCDPISGHATLYWYRQILGQGPELLVQFQDESVVDDSQLPKDRFSAERLKGVDSTLKIQPAELGDSAMYLCASNQLAGVGELFFGEGSRLTVL.